These 28 T cell receptor beta chains were all obtained from the same sample, sequenced in a study of T-cell reconstitution after alpha-beta-depleted transplantation in children. Unique molecular identifiers were used in preparing the TCRbeta library. TCRdb analysed the PCR reads with MiXCR anew, one entry per CDR3 protein. Altogether 200,000 to 250,000 distinct CDR3 sequences are present, around 7.8% being singletons, with the ten largest covering 6.3%. The sequenced sample was PBMCs, mostly from graft donor cells, obtained 180 days after TCRalphabeta/CD19-depleted stem cell transplant. The source is a male patient aged 10-17 years who had a stem cell transplant for acute lymphoblastic leukemia, so the T cells may come from the graft donor.

Ten or more counts support this clonotype. The chain combines TRBV9 with TRBJ1-4; unclear D gene. V shed 0 bases and J shed 8 bases, with 17 bases lying between them. There are 16 residues in the CDR3. Germline CDR1 is SGDLS and CDR2 is YYNGEE. This CDR3 is CASSVEGRGLNEKLFF. The CDR3 DNA follows: TGTGCCAGCAGCGTAGAGGGTCGAGGGCTCAACGAAAAACTGTTTTTT.

This clonotype was detected a few times. This chain joins TRBV5-8 and TRBJ2-7, with D perhaps matching TRBD1 (6 bases). This CDR3 region has 14 residues. The germline CDR1 and CDR2 sequences are SGHTS and YDEGEE. The V end lost 4 bases, the J end lost 4 bases, and 15 bases lay between the germline ends. CDR3 amino acids: CASSSRRDTYEQYF. The CDR3 DNA reads as TGTGCCAGCAGCAGCCGACGGGACACATACGAGCAGTACTTC. Based on the CDR3 plus reference TRBV5-8 and TRBJ2-7, the full variable domain is EAGVTQSPTHLIKTRGQQATLRCSPISGHTSVYWYQQALGLGLQFLLWYDEGEERNRGNFPPRFSGRQFPNYSSELNVNALELEDSALYLCASSSRRDTYEQYFGPGTRLTVT.

Many counts were recorded for this clonotype. CDR3 amino acids: CASSSTLGYNEQFF. Here the CDR3 DNA reads TGTGCCAGCAGCTCCACCCTGGGATACAATGAGCAGTTCTTC. The chain carries TRBV7-2 and TRBJ2-1; D is uncertain. The CDR3 runs to 14 residues. Trimming stripped 4 bases from V and 4 bases from J, with 11 bases between. Germline CDR1 and CDR2: SGHTA and FQGNSA.

This clonotype was picked up many times. The genes are TRBV12-3 or TRBV12-4 and TRBJ2-1; D is unresolved. CDR3 length: 16 amino acids. With 0 bases removed from V and 0 bases from J, the gap between germline ends came to 9 bases. The CDR3 nucleotides are TGTGCCAGCAGTTTAGCGGTGATTAGCTCCTACAATGAGCAGTTCTTC. Translation: CASSLAVISSYNEQFF.

In its sample, this clonotype was seen many times. V gene TRBV7-6 combines with J gene TRBJ2-1; tentative D call: TRBD2 (6 bases). Trimming removed 4 bases from V and 8 bases from J, with 9 bases in between. The germline V gene has CDR1 SGHVS and CDR2 FNYEAQ. This CDR3 region has 12 residues. The CDR3 region has the DNA TGTGCCAGCAGCTCCGGGGAGGATGAGCAGTTCTTC. Translated, it gives CASSSGEDEQFF.

In this sample, this clonotype turned up many times. The V call is TRBV6-2 or TRBV6-3, the J call TRBJ1-1; D gene ambiguous. The V gene's germline CDR1 is MNHEY and CDR2 SVGEGT. CDR3 length: 18 amino acids. The ends were cut back, 8 bases at V and 1 base at J, with 26 bases in the middle. CDR3: CASSHEAQRRIRNTEAFF. CDR3 coding DNA: TGTGCCAGCTCCCATGAGGCCCAACGGAGGATTAGGAACACTGAAGCTTTCTTT.

This clonotype was counted at least ten times. The V gene is TRBV4-3, the J gene TRBJ2-3; D is unclear. CDR1 is LGHNA and CDR2 is YSLEER in the germline V gene. The CDR3 has 14 amino acids. V lost 0 bases and J 1 base, leaving 5 bases between the germline ends. CDR3 DNA: TGCGCCAGCAGCCAAGACGGAGGCACAGATACGCAGTATTTT. It is translated as CASSQDGGTDTQYF.

This clonotype was observed at least ten times. The chain combines TRBV11-2 with TRBJ2-7; 11 bases line up with TRBD2. This CDR3 contains 15 residues. J was trimmed by 1 base and V by 5 bases; bases with no gene match: 4. CDR1 and CDR2 (germline): SGHAT, FQNNGV. CDR3 DNA sequence: TGTGCCAGCAGCACCGGGACTAGCGGATCCTACGAGCAGTACTTC. This encodes CASSTGTSGSYEQYF.

This clonotype came up many times. The chain recombines TRBV12-3 or TRBV12-4 with TRBJ2-1; 7 positions agree with TRBD1. J was trimmed by 4 bases and V by 0 bases; bases with no gene match: 12. The CDR3 sequence is 18 residues long. This CDR3 is CASSLASFPGTAYNEQFF. CDR3 nucleotide sequence: TGTGCCAGCAGTTTAGCGTCCTTCCCCGGGACAGCTTACAATGAGCAGTTCTTC.

This clonotype was recorded many times. J is TRBJ2-7 and V is TRBV9; maybe TRBD2 (6 bases). V was trimmed by 3 bases and J by 0 bases, leaving 10 bases between them. The germline V gene has CDR1 SGDLS and CDR2 YYNGEE. The CDR3 totals 14 residues. CDR3 residues: CASSATTSSYEQYF. DNA of the CDR3: TGTGCCAGCAGCGCGACGACTAGCTCCTACGAGCAGTACTTC.

Many counts were recorded for this clonotype. CDR3 sequence (DNA): TGTGCCAGCAGCGTAGTGGCTTTCCCCTACGAGCAGTACTTC. Its translation is CASSVVAFPYEQYF. V gene TRBV9 combines with J gene TRBJ2-7; D unresolved. This CDR3 is built from 14 residues. V was shortened by 0 bases and J by 2 bases, with 9 bases between the two germline ends. Germline CDR1 SGDLS, CDR2 YYNGEE.

In its sample, this clonotype was seen many times. The chain couples TRBV27 to TRBJ2-7; 8 bases are shared with TRBD1. Per the germline V gene, CDR1 is MNHEY and CDR2 is SMNVEV (reference sequence). Trimming removed 8 bases from V and 2 bases from J; junction bases left unmatched: 26. There are 20 residues in the CDR3. The CDR3 reads CASVHPTITADRGSTYEQYF. CDR3 DNA sequence: TGTGCCAGCGTACATCCTACCATCACTGCAGACAGGGGTTCTACCTACGAGCAGTACTTC.

This clonotype was counted many times. The chain links TRBV7-2 to TRBJ2-1; 7 bases fit TRBD2. This CDR3 has 16 residues. The J segment lost 0 bases and the V segment lost 5 bases, leaving 7 bases of the junction unmatched. Germline V lookup: CDR1 SGHTA, CDR2 FQGNSA. The CDR3 spells CASSEDGRSSYNEQFF. The CDR3 DNA reads as TGTGCCAGCAGCGAGGACGGGAGGAGCTCCTACAATGAGCAGTTCTTC. Looking up the rest from reference TRBV7-2 and TRBJ2-1 gives the full variable domain: GAGVSQSPSNKVTEKGKDVELRCDPISGHTALYWYRQSLGQGLEFLIYFQGNSAPDKSGLPSDRFSAERTGGSVSTLTIQRTQQEDSAVYLCASSEDGRSSYNEQFFGPGTRLTVL.

In this sample, this clonotype turned up many times. CDR3 in amino acids: CASSLGGQGLPEAFF. In nucleotides, the CDR3 is TGTGCCAGCAGCTTAGGGGGTCAAGGCCTACCCGAAGCTTTCTTT. The rearrangement uses TRBV7-8 and TRBJ1-1; D is ambiguous. V was pared by 1 base and J by 8 bases, with 17 bases between. This CDR3 has 15 residues. Germline CDR1 is SGHVS and CDR2 is FQNEAQ.

This clonotype was picked up many times. This sequence joins TRBV11-2 and TRBJ2-2; 8 positions match TRBD2. With 3 bases clipped from V and 5 bases from J, the junction kept 5 bases outside the gene matches. CDR1 is SGHAT, CDR2 FQNNGV, per germline. The CDR3 contains 15 residues. As DNA, the CDR3 is TGTGCCAGCAGCTTCCTTAGCGGGAATACCGGGGAGCTGTTTTTT. It yields the protein CASSFLSGNTGELFF.

The table lists this clonotype with many counts. This sequence joins TRBV7-2 and TRBJ1-3, with D hard to call. Trimming removed 4 bases at V and 2 bases at J, with 3 bases between. The CDR3 consists of 12 residues. Germline values: CDR1 SGHTA, CDR2 FQGNSA. The CDR3 is CASSSTGNTIYF. The DNA of the CDR3 is TGTGCCAGCAGCTCAACTGGAAACACCATATATTTT.

This clonotype was counted at least ten times. This chain joins TRBV12-3 or TRBV12-4 and TRBJ2-1; no definite D call. The CDR3 loop spans 11 amino acids. The germline V and J ends were trimmed by 3 bases and 7 bases, with 4 bases remaining between them. CDR3 sequence: CASSFRNEQFF. The CDR3 DNA is TGTGCCAGCAGTTTTCGGAATGAGCAGTTCTTC.

This clonotype was recorded at least ten times. V usage is TRBV12-3 or TRBV12-4 and J usage is TRBJ2-2; D remains unclear. The CDR3 length is 15 residues. V lost 3 bases and J 1 base, leaving 9 bases between the germline ends. The DNA for the CDR3 is TGTGCCAGCAGTTTTAAACGGCTGAACACCGGGGAGCTGTTTTTT. Residues: CASSFKRLNTGELFF.

This clonotype was picked up many times. The V call is TRBV7-3, the J call TRBJ2-1; D remains ambiguous. V was clipped by 3 bases and J by 0 bases, with 12 bases between them. Looked up from germline, CDR1 is SGHTA and CDR2 is FQGTGA. The length of the CDR3 is 16 residues. The CDR3 DNA is TGTGCCAGCAGCTTCCTCGCATCGAGCTCCTACAATGAGCAGTTCTTC. Its protein product is CASSFLASSSYNEQFF.

This clonotype was seen many times. The rearrangement uses TRBV7-9 and TRBJ2-7; TRBD2 matches at 7 bases. CDR1 SEHNR and CDR2 FQNEAQ come from the germline V gene (reference sequence). The junction had 7 bases not matched to a gene; V was cut back by 5 bases and J by 3 bases. The length of the CDR3 is 14 residues. CDR3 sequence reads: CASSQTGGGYEQYF. CDR3 DNA sequence: TGTGCCAGCAGCCAAACGGGGGGAGGCTACGAGCAGTACTTC.

This clonotype was seen many times. This chain links TRBV5-5 with TRBJ2-7; 8 bases align to TRBD1. The CDR3 length is 15 residues. Losses at the gene ends were 4 bases for V and 1 base for J; bases not matched to a gene: 7. Germline V lookup: CDR1 SGHKS, CDR2 YYEKEE (reference sequence). The chain's CDR3 is CASSRPGQASYEQYF. DNA of the CDR3: TGTGCCAGCAGCCGGCCGGGACAGGCTTCCTACGAGCAGTACTTC. Variable domain in full (rest from reference TRBV5-5 and TRBJ2-7): DAGVTQSPTHLIKTRGQQVTLRCSPISGHKSVSWYQQVLGQGPQFIFQYYEKEERGRGNFPDRFSARQFPNYSSELNVNALLLGDSALYLCASSRPGQASYEQYFGPGTRLTVT.

The table lists this clonotype with many counts. The chain is built from TRBV2 and TRBJ1-5; D is ambiguous. The CDR3 sequence is 14 residues long. V was cut by 5 bases and J by 4 bases, with 12 bases left in between. The germline CDR1 and CDR2 sequences are SNHLY and FYNNEI. The CDR3 is CASSSSRPNQPQHF. The DNA for the CDR3 is TGTGCCAGCAGTTCATCCAGGCCAAATCAGCCCCAGCATTTT.

Ten or more counts support this clonotype. The chain combines TRBV11-2 with TRBJ2-1; 8 bases agree with TRBD2. CDR3 length: 17 residues. The ends lost 2 bases at V and 0 bases at J; junction bases unmatched: 6. Per the germline V gene, CDR1 is SGHAT and CDR2 is FQNNGV. The CDR3 loop is CASSLYSSGSSYNEQFF. DNA for the CDR3: TGTGCCAGCAGCTTATATTCCAGCGGGAGCTCCTACAATGAGCAGTTCTTC.

This clonotype appeared many times. This chain joins TRBV29-1 and TRBJ2-5; D gene uncertain. This CDR3 comprises 12 residues. Germline loops: CDR1 SQVTM, CDR2 ANQGSEA. V lost 4 bases to trimming and J lost 3 bases, with 9 bases between them. CDR3 sequence: CSVGGFKETQYF. CDR3 nucleotide sequence: TGCAGCGTTGGAGGCTTCAAAGAGACCCAGTACTTC.

In this sample, this clonotype turned up many times. The chain is built from TRBV29-1 and TRBJ2-7; the D gene is possibly TRBD1 (6 bases). In germline, CDR1 is SQVTM, CDR2 ANQGSEA. CDR3 length: 14 amino acids. Trimming removed 4 bases at V and 0 bases at J, with 13 bases between. In nucleotides, the CDR3 is TGCAGCGTTGTATCCAGGGGTAGCTCCTACGAGCAGTACTTC. It yields the protein CSVVSRGSSYEQYF.

This clonotype was detected only a few times. DNA for the CDR3: TGTGCCAGCAGCCCCTGGATCAGCTCCTACAATGAGCAGTTCTTC. Its protein product is CASSPWISSYNEQFF. V and J are TRBV7-9 and TRBJ2-1; D not resolved. The CDR3 runs 15 residues. Trimming removed 5 bases at V and 0 bases at J, with 11 bases between. Germline V gene sequence: CDR1 SEHNR, CDR2 FQNEAQ (reference sequence).

This clonotype was seen repeatedly, ten times or more. The V and J genes are TRBV27 and TRBJ1-2; 8 bases are shared with TRBD1. This CDR3 contains 14 residues. The trim removed 2 bases at V and 7 bases at J, leaving 6 bases unmatched. In germline, CDR1 is MNHEY, CDR2 SMNVEV (reference sequence). The DNA for the CDR3 is TGTGCCAGCAGTTTAGCAGCAGGGGGCGGTGGCTACACCTTC. It specifies CASSLAAGGGGYTF.

This clonotype was observed at least ten times. V gene TRBV3-1 combines with J gene TRBJ1-3; 7 bases agree with TRBD1. V trimming: 5 bases; J trimming: 3 bases; junction bases outside the gene matches: 10. This CDR3 region has 16 residues. Germline V gene lookup returns CDR1 LGHDT and CDR2 YNNKEL (reference sequence). The DNA for the CDR3 is TGTGCCAGCAGCACCCCGCGGACAGGCGGTGGAAACACCATATATTTT. It specifies CASSTPRTGGGNTIYF.